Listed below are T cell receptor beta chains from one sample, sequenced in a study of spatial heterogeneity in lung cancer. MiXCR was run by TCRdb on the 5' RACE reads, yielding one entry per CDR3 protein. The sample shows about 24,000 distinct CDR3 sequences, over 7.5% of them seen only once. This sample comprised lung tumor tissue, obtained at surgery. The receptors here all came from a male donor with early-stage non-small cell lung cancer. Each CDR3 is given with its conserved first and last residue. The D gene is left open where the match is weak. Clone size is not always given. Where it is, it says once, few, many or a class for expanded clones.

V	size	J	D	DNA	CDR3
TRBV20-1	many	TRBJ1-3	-	TGCAGTGCTAGCCCCGGGGCCCGCTCTGGAAACACCATATATTTT	CSASPGARSGNTIYF
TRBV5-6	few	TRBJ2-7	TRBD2	TGTGCCAGCAGCCCTATTGGACTAGCGGGAGCCTACGAGCAGTACTTC	CASSPIGLAGAYEQYF
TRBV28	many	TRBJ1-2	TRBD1	TGTGCCAGCAGTGTGACAGGGGGAACTGGATATGGCTACACCTTC	CASSVTGGTGYGYTF
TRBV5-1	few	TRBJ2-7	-	TGCGCCAGCAGTAACTCTTTTGACCTCGAGCAGTACTTC	CASSNSFDLEQYF
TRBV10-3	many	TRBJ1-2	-	TGTGCCATCAGTGAGTCGATGGCTCCCCTGGGCTACACCTTC	CAISESMAPLGYTF
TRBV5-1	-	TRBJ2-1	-	TGCGCCAGCAGTACCGGGACAACCTACAATGAGCAGTTCTTC	CASSTGTTYNEQFF
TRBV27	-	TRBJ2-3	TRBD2	TGTGCCAGCAGTTCCTGGACTAGCTCAGATACGCAGTATTTT	CASSSWTSSDTQYF
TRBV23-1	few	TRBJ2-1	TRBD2	TGCGCCAGCACCCCCCTGGGCGGGGGGTACAATGAGCAGTTCTTC	CASTPLGGGYNEQFF
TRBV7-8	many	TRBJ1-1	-	TGTGCCAGCAGCGCTACCGGCCTGGGGGCTTTCTTT	CASSATGLGAFF
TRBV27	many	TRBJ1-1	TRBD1	TGTGCCAGCAGTTTAGGACAGGGGGCAGGTAAAGCTTTCTTT	CASSLGQGAGKAFF
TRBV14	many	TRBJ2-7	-	TGTGCCAGCAGCCAAGATTGGCGCGAGCAGTACTTC	CASSQDWREQYF
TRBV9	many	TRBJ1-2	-	TGTGCCAGCAGCGCGTTATCGACAGGTCTGGGCTATGGCTACACCTTC	CASSALSTGLGYGYTF
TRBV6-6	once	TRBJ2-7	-	TGTGCCAGCAGTTACCCCGAGGCCATCTCCTACGAGCAGTACTTC	CASSYPEAISYEQYF
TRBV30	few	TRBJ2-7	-	TGTGCCTGGAGTATAGGAGGGGGCACCCACGAGCAGTACTTC	CAWSIGGGTHEQYF
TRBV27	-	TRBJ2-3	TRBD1	TGTGCCAGCAGGGACAGGGGGTTGAGGAGAGATACGCAGTATTTT	CASRDRGLRRDTQYF
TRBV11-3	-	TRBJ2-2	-	TGTGCCAGCAGCCTACAGTACGGGCCCGGGGAGCTGTTTTTT	CASSLQYGPGELFF
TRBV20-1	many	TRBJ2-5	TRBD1	TGCAGTGCCCCACGGCGAGGCAGGGGGCGAGAGACCCAGTACTTC	CSAPRRGRGRETQYF
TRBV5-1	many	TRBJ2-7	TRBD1	TGCGCCAGCAGCGCGGGACAGGGATTCTACGAGCAGTACTTC	CASSAGQGFYEQYF
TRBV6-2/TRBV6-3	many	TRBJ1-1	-	TGTGCCAGCACTTACGGCGGATACACTGAAGCTTTCTTT	CASTYGGYTEAFF
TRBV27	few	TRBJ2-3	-	TGTGCCAGCGTATCGTGGGGGCGGGCAGATACGCAGTATTTT	CASVSWGRADTQYF
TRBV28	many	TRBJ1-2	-	TGTGCCAGCAGTTTAAAGCCTAGGGGCTATGGCTACACCTTC	CASSLKPRGYGYTF
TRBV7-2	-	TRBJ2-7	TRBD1	TGTGCCAGCAGCCCGTCTCCGACAGGGGAAAAGTACTTC	CASSPSPTGEKYF
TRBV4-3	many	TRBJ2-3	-	TGCGCCAGCAGCCAAGATCTAGCAGTACATACGCAGTATTTT	CASSQDLAVHTQYF
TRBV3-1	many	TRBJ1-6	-	TGTGCGAGCAGCCAAGATATATGGGACAATTCACCCCTCCACTTT	CASSQDIWDNSPLHF
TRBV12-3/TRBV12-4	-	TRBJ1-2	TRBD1	TGTGCCAGCACCTCCGCGGACAGGGGGAACTATGGCTACACCTTC	CASTSADRGNYGYTF
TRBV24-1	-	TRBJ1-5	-	TGTGCCACCAGTGATTTGGGCCGGGGGACGCATCAGCCCCAGCATTTT	CATSDLGRGTHQPQHF
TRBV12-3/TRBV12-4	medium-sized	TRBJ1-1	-	TGTGCCAGCAGTCCACGGGGGGACACTGAAGCTTTCTTT	CASSPRGDTEAFF
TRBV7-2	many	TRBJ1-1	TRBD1	TGTGCCAGCAGCTTGACGACAGGGATGAACACTGAAGCTTTCTTT	CASSLTTGMNTEAFF
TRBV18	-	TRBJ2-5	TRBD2	TGTGCCAGCTCACCACCCAGCGGGGGGGCCCGGGGAGAGACCCAGTACTTC	CASSPPSGGARGETQYF
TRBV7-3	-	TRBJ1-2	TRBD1	TGTGCCAGCAGCCCAACCGGACAGGGGGGTTATGGCTACACCTTC	CASSPTGQGGYGYTF
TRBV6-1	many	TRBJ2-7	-	TGTGCCAGCAGTTCTGGGGGGTCCTACGAGCAGTACTTC	CASSSGGSYEQYF
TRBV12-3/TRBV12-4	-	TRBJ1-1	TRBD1	TGTGCCAGCAGTTTTGTCTGGGGACAGGGGGTCGCGAACACTGAAGCTTTCTTT	CASSFVWGQGVANTEAFF
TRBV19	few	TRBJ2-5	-	TGTGCCAGTAGCGTTAGCGGACTCTGGCAAGAGACCCAGTACTTC	CASSVSGLWQETQYF
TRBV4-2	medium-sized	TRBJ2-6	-	TGTGCCAGCAGCCCGAGGACCTCTGGGGCCAACGTCCTGACTTTC	CASSPRTSGANVLTF
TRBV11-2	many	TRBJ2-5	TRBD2	TGTGCCAGCAGCCGACTAGCGGGAGGCCAAGAGACCCAGTACTTC	CASSRLAGGQETQYF
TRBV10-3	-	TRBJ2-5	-	TGTGCCATCAGTGAGGGACTAATGGCAGGGATTCAAGAGACCCAGTACTTC	CAISEGLMAGIQETQYF
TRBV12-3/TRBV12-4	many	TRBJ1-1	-	TGTGCCAGCAGGAGAGGGCGCAGCACTGAAGCTTTCTTT	CASRRGRSTEAFF
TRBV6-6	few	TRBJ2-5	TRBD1	TGTGCCAGCAGCCGGACAGGGGGCGTTGAGACCCAGTACTTC	CASSRTGGVETQYF
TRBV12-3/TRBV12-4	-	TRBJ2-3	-	TGTGCCAGCAGTTTAATCGGTGAAGTCACAGATACGCAGTATTTT	CASSLIGEVTDTQYF
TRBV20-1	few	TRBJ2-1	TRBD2	TGCAGTGCTAGAGATAGACGCGGGGGATTCTACAATGAGCAGTTCTTC	CSARDRRGGFYNEQFF
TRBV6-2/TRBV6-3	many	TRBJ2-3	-	TGTGCCACCGGACGGAGTCTAGGCACAGATACGCAGTATTTT	CATGRSLGTDTQYF
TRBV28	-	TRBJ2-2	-	TGTGCCAGCAGTTTCGGGCCCAGGACCGGGGAGCTGTTTTTT	CASSFGPRTGELFF
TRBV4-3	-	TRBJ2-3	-	TGCGCCAGCAGCCAAGAACGGTCCGGGGTAACAGATACGCAGTATTTT	CASSQERSGVTDTQYF
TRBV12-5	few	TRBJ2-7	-	TGTGCTAGTAGGGCGTTCCCCCACGAGCAGTACTTC	CASRAFPHEQYF
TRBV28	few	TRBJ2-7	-	TGTGCCAGCAGTTTACTAAAAAACGAGCAGTACTTC	CASSLLKNEQYF
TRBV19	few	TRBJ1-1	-	TGTGCCAGTAGTCGGCCCACTGAAGCTTTCTTT	CASSRPTEAFF
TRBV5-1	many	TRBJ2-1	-	TGCGCCAGCAGCCCAAGACAGGTCGGTGAGCAGTTCTTC	CASSPRQVGEQFF
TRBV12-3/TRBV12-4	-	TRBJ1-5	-	TGTGCCAGCAGTTTTAATAGAAATCAGCCCCAGCATTTT	CASSFNRNQPQHF
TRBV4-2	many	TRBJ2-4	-	TGTGCCAGCAGCCAAGTCGGGGCGGACGGGAACATTCAGTACTTC	CASSQVGADGNIQYF
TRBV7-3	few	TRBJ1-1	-	TGTGCCAGCAGCCCGAATCCCAACCGACGCACTGAAGCTTTCTTT	CASSPNPNRRTEAFF
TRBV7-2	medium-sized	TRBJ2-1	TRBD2	TGTGCCAGCAGCTTAGCGCGGGGGGCTAGTAGATATGAGCAGTTCTTC	CASSLARGASRYEQFF
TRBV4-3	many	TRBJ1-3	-	TGCGCCAGCAGCGAAGGCGTAAGCTCTGGAAACACCATATATTTT	CASSEGVSSGNTIYF
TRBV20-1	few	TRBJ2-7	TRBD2	TGCAGTGCTGGGACTAGCGGGAGGTACGAGCAGTACTTC	CSAGTSGRYEQYF
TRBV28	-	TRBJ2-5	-	TGTGCCAGCAGCCGTGACGACCAAGAGACCCAGTACTTC	CASSRDDQETQYF
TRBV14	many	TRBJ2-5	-	TGTGCCAGCAGCCAAGAAGCGTCGGTGACCCAAGAGACCCAGTACTTC	CASSQEASVTQETQYF
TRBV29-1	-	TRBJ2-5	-	TGCAGCGTTGCAGGTGGTAAAGAGACCCAGTACTTC	CSVAGGKETQYF
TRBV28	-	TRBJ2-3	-	TGTGCCAGCAGGGGCGGGGACAGCACAGATACGCAGTATTTT	CASRGGDSTDTQYF